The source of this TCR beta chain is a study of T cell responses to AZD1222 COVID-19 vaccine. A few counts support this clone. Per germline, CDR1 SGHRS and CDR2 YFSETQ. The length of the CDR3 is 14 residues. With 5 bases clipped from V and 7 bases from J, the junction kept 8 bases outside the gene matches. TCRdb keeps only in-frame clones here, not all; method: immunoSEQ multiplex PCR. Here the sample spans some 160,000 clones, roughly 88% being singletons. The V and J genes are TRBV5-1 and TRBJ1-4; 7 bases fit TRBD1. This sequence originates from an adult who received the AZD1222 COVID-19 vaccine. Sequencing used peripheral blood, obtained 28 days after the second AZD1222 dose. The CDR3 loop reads CASSKGAGGEKLFF. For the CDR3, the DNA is TGCGCCAGCAGTAAGGGGGCTGGTGGTGAAAAACTGTTTTTT.